Included here is one T cell receptor (beta chain) sequence, with context. The target antigen is unknown. The record originates from a study of shared clonotypes between healthy human individuals. In the study overall: Per donor, CD8 memory used one plate, CD8 naive used two, CD4 memory used three and CD4 naive used three.

Only CD45RO-negative cells positively selected for CCR7 counted as naive CD8 cells, so terminally differentiated effector memory CD45RA+ cells were excluded. Points from the study as a whole: Blood was the only sampled material, and tissue repertoires likely differ.

The method was immunoSEQ multiplex PCR; TCRdb's version includes in-frame clones alone and lacks a portion of them. There are over 2 million clones in the sample; just under 95% occur only once, and about 1.1% lies in the top ten. Per germline, CDR1 GTSNPN and CDR2 SVGIG (reference sequence). J was trimmed by 6 bases and V by 5 bases; bases with no gene match: 7. This CDR3 has 14 residues. The V and J genes are TRBV30 and TRBJ2-5; TRBD2 agrees at 12 bases. The receptor was derived from a man between 18 and 29 years old in good health. Sequenced input: naive CD8+ T cells sorted from blood. CDR3 bases: TGTGCCTGGGTCCTAGCGGGAGGGCCAAAGACCCAGTACTTC. Protein product: CAWVLAGGPKTQYF.